These T cell receptor beta chains were read from a single sample in a study of beta chain features in type 1 diabetes. Sequenced by immunoSEQ multiplex PCR; TCRdb stores in-frame clones only, minus some. The profile shows some 150,000 clones, 11% of them singletons. Sequenced input: central memory CD4+ T cells from blood. These TCRs come from a man between 18 and 29 years old in good health. Both conserved end residues are part of each CDR3. Fields, in order: CDR3 protein, CDR3 DNA, clone size, V gene, CDR3 length, J gene, D gene. A D gene is named only where the DNA matches it firmly. Clone size, where shown, is once, few, many, or a class for clones that have expanded.

CDR3 protein: CASSLRAGSLEQFF
CDR3 DNA: TGTGCCAGCAGTTTAAGGGCGGGTTCCCTTGAGCAGTTCTTC
clone size: .
V gene: TRBV27
CDR3 length: 14
J gene: TRBJ2-1
D gene: .

CDR3 protein: CASSSTSGRAGGYF
CDR3 DNA: TGTGCCAGCAGTTCGACTAGCGGGAGGGCCGGGGGGTACTTC
clone size: few
V gene: TRBV28
CDR3 length: 14
J gene: TRBJ2-7
D gene: TRBD2

CDR3 protein: CASSSTGDRYNEQFF
CDR3 DNA: TGTGCCAGCAGTTCCACAGGGGACCGGTACAATGAGCAGTTCTTC
clone size: .
V gene: TRBV27
CDR3 length: 15
J gene: TRBJ2-1
D gene: TRBD1

CDR3 protein: CASSLSAAPGNEQFF
CDR3 DNA: TGTGCCAGCAGCTTGTCGGCAGCTCCGGGCAATGAGCAGTTCTTC
clone size: .
V gene: TRBV5-4
CDR3 length: 15
J gene: TRBJ2-1
D gene: .

CDR3 protein: CASGTGVEQYF
CDR3 DNA: TGTGCCAGTGGGACAGGGGTCGAGCAGTACTTC
clone size: .
V gene: TRBV2
CDR3 length: 11
J gene: TRBJ2-7
D gene: TRBD1

CDR3 protein: CASSLSVTDTQYF
CDR3 DNA: TGCGCCAGCAGCTTGTCGGTCACAGATACGCAGTATTTT
clone size: .
V gene: TRBV5-1
CDR3 length: 13
J gene: TRBJ2-3
D gene: .

CDR3 protein: CASSQGGNIYEQYF
CDR3 DNA: TGTGCCAGCAGCCAAGGAGGGAACATCTACGAGCAGTACTTC
clone size: few
V gene: TRBV4-2
CDR3 length: 14
J gene: TRBJ2-7
D gene: .

CDR3 protein: CASDPGTANTEAFF
CDR3 DNA: TGCGCCAGTGACCCCGGGACGGCGAACACTGAAGCTTTCTTT
clone size: few
V gene: TRBV5-1
CDR3 length: 14
J gene: TRBJ1-1
D gene: .

CDR3 protein: CASSQGQGNTEAFF
CDR3 DNA: TGTGCCAGCAGCCAAGGTCAGGGCAACACTGAAGCTTTCTTT
clone size: few
V gene: TRBV14
CDR3 length: 14
J gene: TRBJ1-1
D gene: .

CDR3 protein: CASSLWRSSYNEQFF
CDR3 DNA: TGTGCCAGCAGCTTATGGCGGAGCTCCTACAATGAGCAGTTCTTC
clone size: few
V gene: TRBV7-9
CDR3 length: 15
J gene: TRBJ2-1
D gene: .

CDR3 protein: CASSPDRGGWNEQFF
CDR3 DNA: TGCGCCAGCAGCCCTGACAGGGGAGGCTGGAATGAGCAGTTCTTC
clone size: many
V gene: TRBV5-1
CDR3 length: 15
J gene: TRBJ2-1
D gene: TRBD1

CDR3 protein: CATSSLTGDGETQYF
CDR3 DNA: TGTGCCACCAGCAGCCTGACAGGGGATGGAGAGACCCAGTACTTC
clone size: few
V gene: TRBV15
CDR3 length: 15
J gene: TRBJ2-5
D gene: TRBD1

CDR3 protein: CASSFDGYTF
CDR3 DNA: TGTGCCAGCAGTTTTGATGGCTACACCTTC
clone size: few
V gene: TRBV27
CDR3 length: 10
J gene: TRBJ1-2
D gene: .

CDR3 protein: CASSLGRGSAEQFF
CDR3 DNA: TGTGCCAGCAGCCTAGGCAGGGGCTCCGCTGAGCAGTTCTTC
clone size: .
V gene: TRBV7-2
CDR3 length: 14
J gene: TRBJ2-1
D gene: .

CDR3 protein: CASSPETGETQYF
CDR3 DNA: TGTGCCAGCTCACCAGAGACAGGGGAGACCCAGTACTTC
clone size: .
V gene: TRBV18
CDR3 length: 13
J gene: TRBJ2-5
D gene: TRBD1

CDR3 protein: CASSVGADDTQYF
CDR3 DNA: TGCGCCAGCAGCGTCGGGGCTGACGATACGCAGTATTTT
clone size: few
V gene: TRBV4-1
CDR3 length: 13
J gene: TRBJ2-3
D gene: .

CDR3 protein: CASSGQRDTQYF
CDR3 DNA: TGTGCCAGCAGTGGGCAGAGGGATACGCAGTATTTT
clone size: .
V gene: TRBV6-1
CDR3 length: 12
J gene: TRBJ2-3
D gene: .

CDR3 protein: CASSRSGGNTEAFF
CDR3 DNA: TGTGCCAGCAGCAGGTCGGGCGGGAACACTGAAGCTTTCTTT
clone size: many
V gene: TRBV21-1
CDR3 length: 14
J gene: TRBJ1-1
D gene: .

CDR3 protein: CASSLSTGRSGANVLTF
CDR3 DNA: TGTGCCAGCAGCCTCTCCACCGGGCGGTCTGGGGCCAACGTCCTGACTTTC
clone size: .
V gene: TRBV14
CDR3 length: 17
J gene: TRBJ2-6
D gene: .

CDR3 protein: CASSLGGRETQYF
CDR3 DNA: TGTGCCAGCAGCTTAGGAGGTCGCGAGACCCAGTACTTC
clone size: .
V gene: TRBV11-2
CDR3 length: 13
J gene: TRBJ2-5
D gene: .

CDR3 protein: CASSLEYNQPQHF
CDR3 DNA: TGTGCCAGCAGTTTAGAGTATAATCAGCCCCAGCATTTT
clone size: few
V gene: TRBV27
CDR3 length: 13
J gene: TRBJ1-5
D gene: .

CDR3 protein: CASSLQANYGYTF
CDR3 DNA: TGTGCCAGCAGTCTTCAAGCTAACTATGGCTACACCTTC
clone size: .
V gene: TRBV7-9
CDR3 length: 13
J gene: TRBJ1-2
D gene: .

CDR3 protein: CARGTSGRRDNEQFF
CDR3 DNA: TGTGCCAGGGGGACTAGCGGGAGAAGAGACAATGAGCAGTTCTTC
clone size: .
V gene: TRBV2
CDR3 length: 15
J gene: TRBJ2-1
D gene: TRBD2

CDR3 protein: CASSPGTGKGNTQFF
CDR3 DNA: TGTGCCAGCAGCCCAGGGACAGGGAAAGGCAATACCCAGTTCTTC
clone size: many
V gene: TRBV7-3
CDR3 length: 15
J gene: TRBJ2-1
D gene: TRBD1

CDR3 protein: CASSPSGGDSAGKRRYF
CDR3 DNA: TGTGCCAGCAGTCCCTCTGGGGGAGATAGTGCGGGGAAACGGCGGTACTTC
clone size: .
V gene: TRBV28
CDR3 length: 17
J gene: TRBJ2-7
D gene: .

CDR3 protein: CASSFWQGNTEAFF
CDR3 DNA: TGTGCCAGCAGCTTCTGGCAGGGGAACACTGAAGCTTTCTTT
clone size: few
V gene: TRBV7-9
CDR3 length: 14
J gene: TRBJ1-1
D gene: .

CDR3 protein: CASSPQNTEAFF
CDR3 DNA: TGTGCCAGCAGCCCACAGAACACTGAAGCTTTCTTT
clone size: many
V gene: TRBV9
CDR3 length: 12
J gene: TRBJ1-1
D gene: .

CDR3 protein: CASSLTGRVNTEAFF
CDR3 DNA: TGCGCCAGCAGCTTGACCGGCAGGGTGAACACTGAAGCTTTCTTT
clone size: few
V gene: TRBV5-1
CDR3 length: 15
J gene: TRBJ1-1
D gene: .

CDR3 protein: CAWSALGGYTEAFF
CDR3 DNA: TGTGCCTGGAGCGCCCTGGGGGGCTACACTGAAGCTTTCTTT
clone size: .
V gene: TRBV30
CDR3 length: 14
J gene: TRBJ1-1
D gene: .

CDR3 protein: CAISEQTVGGNLNTGELFF
CDR3 DNA: TGTGCCATCAGTGAGCAAACGGTTGGCGGGAACTTGAACACCGGGGAGCTGTTTTTT
clone size: few
V gene: TRBV10-3
CDR3 length: 19
J gene: TRBJ2-2
D gene: .

CDR3 protein: CSVRAGNQPQHF
CDR3 DNA: TGCAGCGTTAGGGCAGGCAATCAGCCCCAGCATTTT
clone size: few
V gene: TRBV29-1
CDR3 length: 12
J gene: TRBJ1-5
D gene: .

CDR3 protein: CASSLAGWPGDNQPQHF
CDR3 DNA: TGTGCCAGCAGCTTAGCGGGTTGGCCCGGGGACAATCAGCCCCAGCATTTT
clone size: .
V gene: TRBV7-2
CDR3 length: 17
J gene: TRBJ1-5
D gene: .

CDR3 protein: CASSLITGLQFF
CDR3 DNA: TGTGCCAGCAGCTTAATTACCGGATTGCAGTTCTTC
clone size: few
V gene: TRBV7-2
CDR3 length: 12
J gene: TRBJ2-1
D gene: .

CDR3 protein: CASSLLAGADNEQFF
CDR3 DNA: TGCGCCAGCAGCTTACTGGCGGGGGCCGACAATGAGCAGTTCTTC
clone size: many
V gene: TRBV5-1
CDR3 length: 15
J gene: TRBJ2-1
D gene: .

CDR3 protein: CASSQDRSVSNNEQFF
CDR3 DNA: TGTGCCAGCAGCCAAGATCGTTCGGTGTCAAACAATGAGCAGTTCTTC
clone size: .
V gene: TRBV7-2
CDR3 length: 16
J gene: TRBJ2-1
D gene: .

CDR3 protein: CASSAAQETQYF
CDR3 DNA: TGTGCCAGCAGCGCCGCCCAAGAGACCCAGTACTTC
clone size: .
V gene: TRBV5-6
CDR3 length: 12
J gene: TRBJ2-5
D gene: .

CDR3 protein: CASSGQGLNTEAFF
CDR3 DNA: TGTGCCAGCAGCGGACAGGGGTTGAACACTGAAGCTTTCTTT
clone size: .
V gene: TRBV7-3
CDR3 length: 14
J gene: TRBJ1-1
D gene: TRBD1

CDR3 protein: CAISPMGGGTDTQYF
CDR3 DNA: TGTGCCATCAGCCCTATGGGGGGAGGAACAGATACGCAGTATTTT
clone size: .
V gene: TRBV10-3
CDR3 length: 15
J gene: TRBJ2-3
D gene: .

CDR3 protein: CASRADRYGYTF
CDR3 DNA: TGTGCCAGCAGGGCGGACAGATATGGCTACACCTTC
clone size: few
V gene: TRBV9
CDR3 length: 12
J gene: TRBJ1-2
D gene: .

CDR3 protein: CASSFVGSNQPQHF
CDR3 DNA: TGTGCCAGCAGCTTCGTAGGGAGCAATCAGCCCCAGCATTTT
clone size: few
V gene: TRBV5-6
CDR3 length: 14
J gene: TRBJ1-5
D gene: .

CDR3 protein: CASSLVARQETQYF
CDR3 DNA: TGTGCCAGCAGCTTGGTGGCCAGACAAGAGACCCAGTACTTC
clone size: few
V gene: TRBV5-4
CDR3 length: 14
J gene: TRBJ2-5
D gene: .

CDR3 protein: CASSLDKAGYTF
CDR3 DNA: TGTGCCAGCAGCTTAGACAAAGCCGGCTACACCTTC
clone size: .
V gene: TRBV7-2
CDR3 length: 12
J gene: TRBJ1-2
D gene: .

CDR3 protein: CASSVATGQYGYTF
CDR3 DNA: TGTGCCAGCAGCGTAGCGACCGGACAGTATGGCTACACCTTC
clone size: many
V gene: TRBV9
CDR3 length: 14
J gene: TRBJ1-2
D gene: .

CDR3 protein: CASSFDYEQYF
CDR3 DNA: TGTGCCAGCAGCTTCGACTACGAGCAGTACTTC
clone size: .
V gene: TRBV7-2
CDR3 length: 11
J gene: TRBJ2-7
D gene: .

CDR3 protein: CASSPSGKTSYEQYF
CDR3 DNA: TGTGCCAGCAGCCCTAGCGGGAAGACCTCCTACGAGCAGTACTTC
clone size: .
V gene: TRBV7-2
CDR3 length: 15
J gene: TRBJ2-7
D gene: TRBD2